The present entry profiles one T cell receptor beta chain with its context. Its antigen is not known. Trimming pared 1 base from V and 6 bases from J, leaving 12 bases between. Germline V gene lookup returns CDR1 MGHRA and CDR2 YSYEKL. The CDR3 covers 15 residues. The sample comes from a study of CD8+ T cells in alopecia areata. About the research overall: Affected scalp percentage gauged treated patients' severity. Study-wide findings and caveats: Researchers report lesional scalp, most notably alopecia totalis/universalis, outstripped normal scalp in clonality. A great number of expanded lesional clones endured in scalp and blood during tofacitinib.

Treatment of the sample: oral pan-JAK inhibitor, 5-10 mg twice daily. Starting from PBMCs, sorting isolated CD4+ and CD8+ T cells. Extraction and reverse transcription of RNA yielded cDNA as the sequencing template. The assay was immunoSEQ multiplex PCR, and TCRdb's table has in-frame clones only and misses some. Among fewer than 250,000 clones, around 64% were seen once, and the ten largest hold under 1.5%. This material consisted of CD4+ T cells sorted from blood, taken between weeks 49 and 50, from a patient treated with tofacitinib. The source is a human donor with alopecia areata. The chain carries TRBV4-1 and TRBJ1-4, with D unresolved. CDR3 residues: CASSQVSVLDEKLFF. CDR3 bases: TGCGCCAGCAGCCAAGTAAGCGTTCTTGATGAAAAACTGTTTTTT.